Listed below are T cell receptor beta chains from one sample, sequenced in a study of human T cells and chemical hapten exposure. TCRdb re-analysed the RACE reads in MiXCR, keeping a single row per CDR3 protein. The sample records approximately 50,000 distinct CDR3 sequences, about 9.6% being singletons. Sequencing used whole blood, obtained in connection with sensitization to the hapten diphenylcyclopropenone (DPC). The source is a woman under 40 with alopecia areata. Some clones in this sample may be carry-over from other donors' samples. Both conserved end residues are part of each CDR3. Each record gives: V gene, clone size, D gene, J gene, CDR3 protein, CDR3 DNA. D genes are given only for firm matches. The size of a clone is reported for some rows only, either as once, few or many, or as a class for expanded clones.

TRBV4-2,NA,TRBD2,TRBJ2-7,CASSQDRAGMYEQYF,TGTGCCAGCAGCCAAGACCGAGCGGGGATGTACGAGCAGTACTTC
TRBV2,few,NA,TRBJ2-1,CASMDPGYNEQFF,TGTGCCAGCATGGACCCGGGCTACAATGAGCAGTTCTTC
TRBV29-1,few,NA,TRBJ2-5,CSVGEYQETQYF,TGCAGCGTTGGGGAGTACCAAGAGACCCAGTACTTC
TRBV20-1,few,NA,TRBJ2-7,CSATGFGIYEQYF,TGCAGTGCTACAGGGTTTGGGATTTACGAGCAGTACTTC
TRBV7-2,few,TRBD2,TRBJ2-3,CASSLTGGGRPTDTQYF,TGTGCCAGCAGCTTAACTGGGGGAGGGCGGCCCACAGATACGCAGTATTTT
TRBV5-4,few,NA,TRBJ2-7,CASSLWGGTENYEQYF,TGTGCCAGCAGCTTGTGGGGCGGGACAGAGAACTACGAGCAGTACTTC
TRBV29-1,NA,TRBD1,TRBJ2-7,CSVEKSNAGQEYEQYF,TGCAGCGTTGAAAAGAGTAATGCGGGACAGGAGTACGAGCAGTACTTC
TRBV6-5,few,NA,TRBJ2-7,CASSYSGSRSEQYF,TGTGCCAGCAGTTACTCGGGCTCTCGTTCCGAGCAGTACTTC
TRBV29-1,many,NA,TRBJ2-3,CSVVPDTQYF,TGCAGCGTTGTCCCAGATACGCAGTATTTT
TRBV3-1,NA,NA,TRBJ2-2,CASSPTTVRTGELFF,TGTGCCAGCAGCCCAACCACAGTCCGAACCGGGGAGCTGTTTTTT
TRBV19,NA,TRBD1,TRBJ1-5,CASKGGADRGKGQPQHF,TGTGCCAGTAAGGGGGGGGCCGACAGGGGGAAGGGCCAGCCCCAGCATTTT
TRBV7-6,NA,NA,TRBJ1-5,CASSTGQPNQPQHF,TGTGCCAGCAGCACCGGACAGCCAAATCAGCCCCAGCATTTT
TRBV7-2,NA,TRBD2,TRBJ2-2,CAIEGGVYVTGELFF,TGTGCCATCGAGGGAGGGGTTTATGTGACCGGGGAGCTGTTTTTT
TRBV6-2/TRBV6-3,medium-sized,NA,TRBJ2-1,CASSLQGAEQFF,TGTGCCAGCAGCCTACAGGGTGCTGAGCAGTTCTTC
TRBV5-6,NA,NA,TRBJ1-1,CASSLAGNMNTEAFF,TGTGCCAGCAGCTTGGCAGGCAATATGAACACTGAAGCTTTCTTT
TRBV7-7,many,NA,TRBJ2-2,CASSLDGGNTGELFF,TGTGCTAGCAGCTTAGACGGGGGTAACACCGGGGAGCTGTTTTTT
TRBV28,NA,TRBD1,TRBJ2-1,CASSLRDRDSNEQFF,TGTGCCAGCAGTTTAAGGGACAGGGACTCCAATGAGCAGTTCTTC
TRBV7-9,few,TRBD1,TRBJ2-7,CASSTGTGGSRSEQYF,TGTGCCAGCAGCACCGGGACAGGGGGTTCGCGCTCCGAGCAGTACTTC
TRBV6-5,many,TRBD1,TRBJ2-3,CASRPYGTETDTQYF,TGTGCCAGTCGGCCATACGGGACAGAAACAGATACGCAGTATTTT
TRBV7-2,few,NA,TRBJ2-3,CASSLGGLAGIRDTQYF,TGTGCCAGCAGCTTGGGGGGCCTAGCTGGTATAAGGGATACGCAGTATTTT
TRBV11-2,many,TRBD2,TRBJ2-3,CASSLGPLAGGPSTDTQYF,TGTGCCAGCAGCTTAGGCCCACTAGCGGGGGGGCCGAGCACAGATACGCAGTATTTT
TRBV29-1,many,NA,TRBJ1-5,CSVEEPVGQPQHF,TGCAGCGTTGAAGAACCGGTCGGCCAGCCCCAGCATTTT
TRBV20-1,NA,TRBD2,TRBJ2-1,CSARDRDYSYNEQFF,TGCAGTGCTAGAGACCGGGACTACTCCTACAATGAGCAGTTCTTC
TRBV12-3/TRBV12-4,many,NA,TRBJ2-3,CASLGTPLQTDTQYF,TGTGCCAGCCTTGGGACACCACTTCAGACAGATACGCAGTATTTT
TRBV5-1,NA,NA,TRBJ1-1,CASSLDRAAFNTEAFF,TGCGCCAGCAGCTTGGACAGGGCGGCATTTAACACTGAAGCTTTCTTT
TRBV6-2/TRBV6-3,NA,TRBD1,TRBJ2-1,CASSLNPPGQGGEQFF,TGTGCCAGCAGCCTCAATCCGCCGGGACAGGGTGGTGAGCAGTTCTTC
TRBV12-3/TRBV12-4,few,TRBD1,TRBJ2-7,CASSTAGTGAFEQYF,TGTGCCAGCAGTACTGCCGGGACAGGGGCCTTCGAGCAGTACTTC
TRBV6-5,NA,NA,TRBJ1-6,CASSRTAGNSPLHF,TGTGCCAGCAGTCGGACAGCTGGGAATTCACCCCTCCACTTT
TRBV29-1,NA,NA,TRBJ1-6,CSVAQGGNSPLHF,TGCAGCGTCGCACAGGGAGGCAATTCACCCCTCCACTTT
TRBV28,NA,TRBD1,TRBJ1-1,CATETGGLFRAFF,TGTGCCACCGAAACAGGGGGCTTATTCAGAGCTTTCTTT
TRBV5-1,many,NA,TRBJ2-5,CASSLDETQYF,TGCGCCAGCAGCTTGGACGAGACCCAGTACTTC
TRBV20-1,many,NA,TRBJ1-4,CSGSEGNEKLFF,TGCAGCGGGTCAGAGGGGAATGAAAAACTGTTTTTT
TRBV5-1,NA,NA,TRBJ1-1,CASSADSLNTEAFF,TGCGCCAGCAGCGCCGACAGCCTGAACACTGAAGCTTTCTTT
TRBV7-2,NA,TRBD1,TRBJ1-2,CASSTTQGEVGGYTF,TGTGCCAGCAGCACAACACAGGGGGAAGTCGGTGGCTACACCTTC
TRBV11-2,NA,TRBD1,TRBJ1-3,CASSLGRLGQGSGNTIYF,TGTGCCAGCAGCTTAGGTCGGCTCGGACAGGGCTCTGGAAACACCATATATTTT
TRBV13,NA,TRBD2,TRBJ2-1,CAGSKAGAADEQFF,TGTGCCGGCAGCAAAGCGGGGGCAGCGGATGAGCAGTTCTTC
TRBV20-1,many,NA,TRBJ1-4,CSARDGSGDEKLFF,TGCAGTGCTAGAGATGGCAGCGGGGATGAAAAACTGTTTTTT
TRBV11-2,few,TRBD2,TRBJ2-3,CASSLAFGLAGTDTQYF,TGTGCCAGCAGCTTAGCCTTCGGACTAGCCGGCACAGATACGCAGTATTTT
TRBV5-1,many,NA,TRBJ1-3,CASSTGPSGNTIYF,TGCGCCAGCAGCACAGGTCCCTCTGGAAACACCATATATTTT
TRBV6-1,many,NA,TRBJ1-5,CASSPNEAISNQPQHF,TGTGCCAGCAGCCCCAATGAGGCGATTAGCAATCAGCCCCAGCATTTT
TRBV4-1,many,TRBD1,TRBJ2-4,CASSQDRGLAKNIQYF,TGCGCCAGCAGCCAGGACAGGGGACTAGCCAAAAACATTCAGTACTTC
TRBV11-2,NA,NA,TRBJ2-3,CASSPTGRDHTDTQYF,TGTGCCAGCAGCCCCACCGGCCGGGATCACACAGATACGCAGTATTTT
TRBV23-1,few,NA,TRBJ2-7,CASSRLAPGLSSYEQYF,TGCGCCAGCAGTCGCCTAGCTCCGGGACTGAGCTCCTACGAGCAGTACTTC
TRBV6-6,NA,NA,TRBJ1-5,CASSSGRSPGNQPQHF,TGTGCCAGCTCATCCGGCCGTTCCCCCGGTAATCAGCCCCAGCATTTT
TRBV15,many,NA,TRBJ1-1,CATSSVYREGKTEAFF,TGTGCCACCAGCAGCGTTTACAGGGAGGGTAAGACTGAAGCTTTCTTT
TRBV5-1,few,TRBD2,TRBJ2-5,CASSPSGTETQYF,TGCGCCAGCAGCCCGAGCGGGACGGAGACCCAGTACTTC
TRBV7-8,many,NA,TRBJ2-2,CASSLSRGSTGELLF,TGTGCCAGCAGCTTATCTCGGGGGTCCACCGGGGAGCTGCTTTTT
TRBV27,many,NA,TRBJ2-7,CASTKQGSYEQYF,TGTGCCAGCACTAAGCAGGGAAGCTACGAGCAGTACTTC
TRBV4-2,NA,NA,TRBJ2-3,CASSHGDTGPSTDTQYF,TGTGCCAGCAGCCATGGGGACACCGGTCCTAGCACAGATACGCAGTATTTT
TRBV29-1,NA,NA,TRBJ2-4,CSVEDGAGAKNIQYF,TGCAGCGTTGAAGATGGGGCGGGAGCCAAAAACATTCAGTACTTC
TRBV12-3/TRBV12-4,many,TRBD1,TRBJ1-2,CASSGTGRYGYTF,TGTGCCAGCAGTGGGACAGGGCGCTATGGCTACACCTTC
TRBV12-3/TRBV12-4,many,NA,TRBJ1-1,CASSRRGTNTEAFF,TGTGCCAGCAGCCGACGCGGGACTAACACTGAAGCTTTCTTT
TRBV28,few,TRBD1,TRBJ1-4,CASSSPTGGTREKLFF,TGTGCCAGCAGTTCACCGACAGGGGGAACTAGGGAAAAACTGTTTTTT
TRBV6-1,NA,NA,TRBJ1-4,CASSPTKRNEKLFF,TGTGCCAGCAGTCCGACAAAGCGGAATGAAAAACTGTTTTTT
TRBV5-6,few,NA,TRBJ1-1,CASSPWPGDTEAFF,TGTGCCAGCAGCCCGTGGCCCGGGGACACTGAAGCTTTCTTT
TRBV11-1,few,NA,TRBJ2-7,CASSPLKGGYEQYF,TGTGCCAGCAGCCCACTAAAAGGTGGCTACGAGCAGTACTTC
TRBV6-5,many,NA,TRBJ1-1,CATRKAGLTEAFF,TGTGCCACCCGTAAGGCAGGGCTCACTGAAGCTTTCTTT
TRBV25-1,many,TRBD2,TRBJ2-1,CASSIAGGLNEQFF,TGTGCCAGCAGTATAGCGGGGGGGCTGAATGAGCAGTTCTTC
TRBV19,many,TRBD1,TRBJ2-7,CASGTGVEQYF,TGTGCCAGTGGGACAGGGGTCGAGCAGTACTTC